The T cell receptor beta chain under discussion was sequenced for a study of cytomegalovirus exposure and HLA in healthy donors. Findings and limits, study-wide: Later analysis identified a missense DCLRE1C variant that was linked to TCR beta V- and J-gene trimming. As a later analysis revealed, the rate of TCR association differed by HLA locus, with DRB1 most and HLA-C fewest. Per a later analysis, under 20,000 TCR beta sequences showed association with HLA alleles at 0.05 false discovery rate.

Primers: 60 Vbeta forward and 13 Jbeta reverse. The protocol was immunoSEQ multiplex PCR, while the TCRdb copy is restricted to in-frame clones and leaves out a portion. This table has under 150,000 clones, 81% appearing once. With regard to this clone: Its antigen remains unknown.

Germline CDR1 GTSNPN, CDR2 SVGIG (reference sequence). Deletions cut 0 bases from V and 9 bases from J, with 12 bases between. The CDR3 has 13 amino acids. The specimen sequenced was PBMCs. This chain uses TRBV30 with TRBJ2-1; possibly TRBD2 for D (5 bases). The clonotype comes from a woman aged 30 to 39 in good health and CMV-seronegative. The CDR3 sequence is CAWSVLGGGEQFF. In DNA form, the CDR3 reads TGTGCCTGGAGTGTACTAGGTGGAGGTGAGCAGTTCTTC. Drawing the rest from reference TRBV30 and TRBJ2-1, the complete variable domain is SQTIHQWPATLVQPVGSPLSLECTVEGTSNPNLYWYRQAAGRGLQLLFYSVGIGQISSEVPQNLSASRPQDRQFILSSKKLLLSDSGFYLCAWSVLGGGEQFFGPGTRLTVL.